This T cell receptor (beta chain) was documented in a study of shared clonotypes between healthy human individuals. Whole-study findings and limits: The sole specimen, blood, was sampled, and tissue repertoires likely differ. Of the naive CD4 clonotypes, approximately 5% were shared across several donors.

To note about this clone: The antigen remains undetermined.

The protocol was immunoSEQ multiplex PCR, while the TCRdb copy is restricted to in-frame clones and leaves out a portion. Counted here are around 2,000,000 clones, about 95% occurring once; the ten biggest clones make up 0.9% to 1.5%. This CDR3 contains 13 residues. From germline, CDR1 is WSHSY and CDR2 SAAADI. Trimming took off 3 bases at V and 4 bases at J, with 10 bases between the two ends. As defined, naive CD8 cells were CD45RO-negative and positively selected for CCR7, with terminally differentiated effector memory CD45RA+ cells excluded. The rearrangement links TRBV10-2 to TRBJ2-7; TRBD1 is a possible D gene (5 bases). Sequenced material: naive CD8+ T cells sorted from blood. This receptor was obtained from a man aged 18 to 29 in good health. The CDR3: CASSDRTNYEQYF. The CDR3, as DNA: TGCGCCAGCAGTGACCGGACAAATTACGAGCAGTACTTC.